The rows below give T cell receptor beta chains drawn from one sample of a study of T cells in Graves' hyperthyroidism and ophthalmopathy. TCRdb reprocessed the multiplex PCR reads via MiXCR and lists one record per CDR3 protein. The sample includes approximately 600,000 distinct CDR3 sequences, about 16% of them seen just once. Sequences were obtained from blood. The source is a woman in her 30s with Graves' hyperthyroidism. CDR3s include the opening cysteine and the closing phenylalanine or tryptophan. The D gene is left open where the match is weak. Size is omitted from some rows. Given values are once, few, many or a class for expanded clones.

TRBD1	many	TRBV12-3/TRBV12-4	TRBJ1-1	CASSWTGSSTEAFF	TGTGCCAGCAGCTGGACAGGGAGCTCCACTGAAGCTTTCTTT
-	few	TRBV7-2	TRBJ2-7	CASSLGGGQRVGYEQYF	TGTGCCAGCAGCTTAGGGGGCGGTCAGAGGGTGGGCTACGAGCAGTACTTC
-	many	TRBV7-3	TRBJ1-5	CASSQTAGQPQHF	TGTGCCAGCAGCCAAACCGCGGGTCAGCCCCAGCATTTT
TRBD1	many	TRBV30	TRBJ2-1	CAWSLLQGVEQFF	TGTGCCTGGAGTCTCCTGCAGGGGGTCGAACAGTTCTTC
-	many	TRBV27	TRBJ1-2	CASSSWGGDGYTF	TGTGCCAGCAGTTCTTGGGGCGGTGATGGCTACACCTTC
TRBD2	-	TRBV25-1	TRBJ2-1	CASRPIETSGSREQFF	TGTGCCAGCAGGCCGATCGAGACTAGCGGGAGTCGGGAGCAGTTCTTC
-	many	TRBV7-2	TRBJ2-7	CASSFQVRDYEQYF	TGTGCCAGCAGCTTTCAAGTCAGGGACTACGAGCAGTACTTC
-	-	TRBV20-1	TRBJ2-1	CSARPWVAGSEQFF	TGCAGTGCTAGGCCGTGGGTGGCGGGGTCTGAGCAGTTCTTC
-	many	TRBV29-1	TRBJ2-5	CSGVRETQYF	TGCAGCGGGGTCAGGGAGACCCAGTACTTC
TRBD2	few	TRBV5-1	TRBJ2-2	CASSLVGTSNAGELFF	TGCGCCAGCAGCTTGGTTGGGACTAGTAACGCCGGGGAGCTGTTTTTT
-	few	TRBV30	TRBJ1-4	CAWSPRTTGEKLFF	TGTGCCTGGAGCCCTCGAACCACAGGGGAAAAACTGTTTTTT
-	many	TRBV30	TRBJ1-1	CAWSVGTQAFF	TGTGCCTGGAGTGTCGGGACTCAAGCTTTCTTT
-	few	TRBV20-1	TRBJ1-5	CSATFQGISNQPQHF	TGCAGTGCTACCTTCCAGGGTATAAGCAATCAGCCCCAGCATTTT
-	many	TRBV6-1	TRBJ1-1	CASSDMGGAGTEAFF	TGTGCCAGCAGTGATATGGGGGGCGCGGGGACTGAAGCTTTCTTT
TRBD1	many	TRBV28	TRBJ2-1	CASSSNRGSDEQFF	TGTGCCAGCAGTTCTAACAGGGGATCCGATGAGCAGTTCTTC
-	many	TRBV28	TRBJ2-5	CASSLRLEETQYF	TGTGCCAGCAGTCTTCGACTTGAAGAGACCCAGTACTTC
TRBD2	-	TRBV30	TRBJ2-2	CAWVVKAGDVDTGELFF	TGTGCCTGGGTGGTCAAGGCGGGGGATGTTGACACCGGGGAGCTGTTTTTT
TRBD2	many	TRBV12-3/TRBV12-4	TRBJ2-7	CASSAGASGRTTYEQYF	TGTGCCAGCAGTGCAGGGGCTAGCGGGAGGACAACCTACGAGCAGTACTTC
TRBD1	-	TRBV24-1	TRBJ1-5	CATSDVDRGQPQHF	TGTGCCACCAGTGATGTCGACAGGGGACAGCCCCAGCATTTT
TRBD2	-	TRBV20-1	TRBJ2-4	CSVRKPSGDLAKNIQYF	TGCAGTGTTAGAAAGCCGAGCGGGGATCTAGCCAAAAACATTCAGTACTTC